The rows below give T cell receptor beta chains drawn from one sample of a study of metastatic and nonmetastatic thyroid tumors. TCRdb used MiXCR to call clones anew from the PCR reads. The data hold over 15,000 clones, with roughly 33% observed a single time. The sample comprised adjacent normal tissue. The receptors were sampled from a female donor with papillary thyroid cancer or a benign thyroid nodule (not recorded which). Some clones in this sample may be carry-over from other donors' samples. Both conserved end residues are part of each CDR3. The D gene is left open where the match is weak. Rows give clone size only sometimes, using once, few, many, or a class for an expanded clone.

CDR3 DNA,CDR3 protein,V gene,D gene,clone size,J gene
TGTGCCAGCAGCTTAGGCGGGTACCCCTATGAGACCCAGTACTTC,CASSLGGYPYETQYF,TRBV13,NA,NA,TRBJ2-5
TGTGCATCACGGGGGGGATCCTACGAGCAGTACTTC,CASRGGSYEQYF,TRBV27,TRBD2,NA,TRBJ2-7
TGTGCCAGCAGCCACCTAGCGACTAGCACAGATACGCAGTATTTT,CASSHLATSTDTQYF,TRBV28,NA,NA,TRBJ2-3
TGTGCCAGCAGCCAGGGGGTCGCTAATTCACCCCTCCACTTT,CASSQGVANSPLHF,TRBV3-1,NA,many,TRBJ1-6
TGTGCCAGCAGCGGGACTACTCTCGGGGAGCTGTTTTTT,CASSGTTLGELFF,TRBV7-2,TRBD2,NA,TRBJ2-2
TGTGCCACCAAACCGACTAGCGGGGGGGAGACCCAGTACTTC,CATKPTSGGETQYF,TRBV2,TRBD2,many,TRBJ2-5
TGTGCCGCGGGGGTCGAAGGGGACACTGAAGCTTTCTTT,CAAGVEGDTEAFF,TRBV6-1,NA,few,TRBJ1-1
TGTGCCAGCAGTGAACAGGGGAATAATTCACCCCTCCACTTT,CASSEQGNNSPLHF,TRBV6-1,NA,few,TRBJ1-6
TGTGCCAGCAGCATGGGACAGGGGTCCTCTGGAAACACCATATATTTT,CASSMGQGSSGNTIYF,TRBV4-2,TRBD1,many,TRBJ1-3
TGTGCCAGCAGTTTTACAGGGACCGGGGAGCTGTTTTTT,CASSFTGTGELFF,TRBV27,NA,medium-sized,TRBJ2-2
TGTGCCACCAGTGATTCGGGGACAGAAGAGACAGATACGCAGTATTTT,CATSDSGTEETDTQYF,TRBV24-1,TRBD1,NA,TRBJ2-3
TGTGCCAGCAGTACTACAGGGAATGAAAAACTGTTTTTT,CASSTTGNEKLFF,TRBV6-5,NA,few,TRBJ1-4
TGCGCCAGCAGTGCCGGGACTACGGGCTACAATGAGCAGTTCTTC,CASSAGTTGYNEQFF,TRBV10-1,TRBD2,medium-sized,TRBJ2-1
TGTGCCAGCAGTTTTAGGGCAGATACTAACTATGGCTACACCTTC,CASSFRADTNYGYTF,TRBV12-3/TRBV12-4,NA,NA,TRBJ1-2
TGTGCCAGCAGCGCCCGGAACTCCTACGAGCAGTACTTC,CASSARNSYEQYF,TRBV3-1,NA,NA,TRBJ2-7
TGTGCCAGCAGCTTAGTCGGGACTAGCGAGCAGTACTTC,CASSLVGTSEQYF,TRBV11-2,TRBD2,NA,TRBJ2-7
TGTGCCAGCAAAACTCAGGGGCCCTATGGCTACACCTTC,CASKTQGPYGYTF,TRBV6-2/TRBV6-3,NA,medium-sized,TRBJ1-2
TGTGCCATCAGTGAGGGTAGGGAGGGCCAGTACTTC,CAISEGREGQYF,TRBV10-3,TRBD2,NA,TRBJ2-5
TGTGCCAGCAGCGTCGGGGGGATGTCGAATTCACCCCTCCACTTT,CASSVGGMSNSPLHF,TRBV9,NA,NA,TRBJ1-6
TGTGCCAGCAGCTTACAGAACACCGGGGAGCTGTTTTTT,CASSLQNTGELFF,TRBV5-4,NA,many,TRBJ2-2
TGTGCCAGCAGTAATGGGGGGGGGACAGCTAACTGGGGCTACACCTTC,CASSNGGGTANWGYTF,TRBV28,TRBD1,medium-sized,TRBJ1-2
TGTGCCAGCTACACGGCACGGGAGGGGGAGCAGTACTTC,CASYTAREGEQYF,TRBV27,TRBD2,many,TRBJ2-7
TGTGCCAGCAGCCCCGTTCCGAATTCACCCCTCCACTTT,CASSPVPNSPLHF,TRBV11-2,NA,NA,TRBJ1-6
TGTGCCAGCAGCTTAGACCAGTGGCAGTACTTC,CASSLDQWQYF,TRBV7-2,NA,NA,TRBJ2-7
TGCAGTGCACCCTCTCTCGGAGGGCTAAACACTGAAGCTTTCTTT,CSAPSLGGLNTEAFF,TRBV20-1,NA,many,TRBJ1-1
TGTGCCAGCAGCTTAGCCTACACCGGGGGTTCGGAGCAGTTCTTC,CASSLAYTGGSEQFF,TRBV7-2,NA,NA,TRBJ2-1
TGTGCCAGCAGTCCCAATTTTGCGGCTAACTACGAGCAGTACTTC,CASSPNFAANYEQYF,TRBV12-3/TRBV12-4,NA,NA,TRBJ2-7
TGCGCCAGCAGCCGATCAGGGGTTGAAGCTTTCTTT,CASSRSGVEAFF,TRBV5-1,NA,many,TRBJ1-1
TGCAGTGGAACCTCTGGGGCCAACGTCCTGACTTTC,CSGTSGANVLTF,TRBV20-1,NA,once,TRBJ2-6
TGTGCCAGCAGTGGAAGGGGAAGAACGATGGAGCAGTACTTC,CASSGRGRTMEQYF,TRBV28,NA,few,TRBJ2-7
TGTGCCAGCAGTAAAGGGGGATATACTCAGCATTTT,CASSKGGYTQHF,TRBV12-3/TRBV12-4,NA,NA,TRBJ1-5
TGTGCCATCAGTGAGTCGAATCACCGGCGGGGGGGCTACAATGAGCAGTTCTTC,CAISESNHRRGGYNEQFF,TRBV10-3,TRBD2,medium-sized,TRBJ2-1
TGTGCCAGCAGTGTATCGGGGCAACGTGAAAAACTGTTTTTT,CASSVSGQREKLFF,TRBV6-1,NA,NA,TRBJ1-4
TGTGCCACTGACCCGGGGGGAAACTATGGCTACACCTTC,CATDPGGNYGYTF,TRBV28,NA,medium-sized,TRBJ1-2
TGTGCCAGCAGCCCTACTGGAATATATGGACAGGGGGTGAATGAGCAGTTCTTC,CASSPTGIYGQGVNEQFF,TRBV11-1,TRBD1,many,TRBJ2-1
TGTGCCAGCAGTGCGGGGGAAGGCTACACCTTC,CASSAGEGYTF,TRBV28,NA,medium-sized,TRBJ1-2
TGTGCCATCAGTGAGTCATTTGCTAGCGGGACAGATACGCAGTATTTT,CAISESFASGTDTQYF,TRBV10-3,TRBD2,NA,TRBJ2-3
TGTGCCAGTAGTCCCCACAGGACAGGGGTTGGTGAAGCTTTCTTT,CASSPHRTGVGEAFF,TRBV19,TRBD1,medium-sized,TRBJ1-1
TGTGCCAGCAGCCAAGATTTCCTAGCGGAGCACACAGATACGCAGTATTTT,CASSQDFLAEHTDTQYF,TRBV4-2,TRBD2,NA,TRBJ2-3
TGTGCCTGGAGGTTCGGGGTGGCGGGAGCTTTCTTT,CAWRFGVAGAFF,TRBV30,NA,NA,TRBJ1-1
TGCGCCAGCAGCGAGTATGAGCAGTTCTTC,CASSEYEQFF,TRBV10-1,NA,medium-sized,TRBJ2-1
TGTGCCGCACAGGCGAGGGCCGGGGAGCTGTTTTTT,CAAQARAGELFF,TRBV6-1,NA,NA,TRBJ2-2
TGTGCCAGCAGTCCATTCGGGAGTTCCTACAATGAGCAGTTCTTC,CASSPFGSSYNEQFF,TRBV27,NA,NA,TRBJ2-1
TGCAGTGCTACCCGAAGCGACTCGGCCAAAAACATTCAGTACTTC,CSATRSDSAKNIQYF,TRBV20-1,NA,many,TRBJ2-4
TGTGCCAGACCAGCGCGGGGGAAGACCCAGTACTTC,CARPARGKTQYF,TRBV19,TRBD2,many,TRBJ2-5
TGTGCCAGCAGTCCTGACAGGGGAGACACCTTC,CASSPDRGDTF,TRBV11-2,TRBD1,medium-sized,TRBJ1-2
TGTGCCAGTAGTATTCAGGGGGAGCTGTCAGATACGCAGTATTTT,CASSIQGELSDTQYF,TRBV19,TRBD1,many,TRBJ2-3
TGTGCCAGCAGTTTACGATTTTTGGCGAACACTGAAGCTTTCTTT,CASSLRFLANTEAFF,TRBV12-3/TRBV12-4,NA,NA,TRBJ1-1
TGTGCCTGGAGTGCTACCCTTACGGAAAAACTGTTTTTT,CAWSATLTEKLFF,TRBV30,NA,NA,TRBJ1-4
TGTGCCAGCAGTGCCGACCGGGTGCAATCGGGCGAGCAGTACTTC,CASSADRVQSGEQYF,TRBV6-1,NA,NA,TRBJ2-7
TGTGCCAGCAGTCTGAACAGGGGGTACGATCAGCCCCAGCATTTT,CASSLNRGYDQPQHF,TRBV27,TRBD1,NA,TRBJ1-5
TGTGCCTGGAAGGGGGCAGCTTATGGCTACACCTTC,CAWKGAAYGYTF,TRBV30,TRBD1,medium-sized,TRBJ1-2
TGTGCCAGCAGTGAAGCGCCTGGCTACTACAATGAGCAGTTCTTC,CASSEAPGYYNEQFF,TRBV6-1,NA,NA,TRBJ2-1
TGTGCCAGCAGCTTAGTAGGGGCTTTAAGCAACGAGCAGTACTTC,CASSLVGALSNEQYF,TRBV7-2,NA,NA,TRBJ2-7
TGTGCCAGCAGCCCCGGGGAGGCAGGGAGCTACACCTTC,CASSPGEAGSYTF,TRBV12-3/TRBV12-4,NA,few,TRBJ1-2